This T cell receptor beta chain was found in a study of cytomegalovirus exposure and HLA in healthy donors. Whole-study context: Researchers previously reported finding 90 million to 120 million unique TCR beta sequences from around 200 million T cells. The study, taken as a whole, reports: A later analysis linked some 17,000 TCR beta sequences to HLA alleles at 0.05 false discovery rate.

13 Jbeta primers and 60 Vbeta primers were used for the PCR. The data were produced by immunoSEQ multiplex PCR, yet TCRdb's version contains in-frame clones alone and is incomplete. In the table there are about 150,000 clones, roughly 84% of which are singletons. This CDR3 spans 14 amino acids. V lost 2 bases and J 1 base, leaving 6 bases between the germline ends. Germline loops: CDR1 MNHNS, CDR2 SASEGT. Concerning this clone: As yet, its antigen is unknown.

Sequencing was done on a sample of PBMCs. This chain uses TRBV6-1 with TRBJ2-1, with D uncertain. This clonotype was obtained from a woman younger than 30 in good health and CMV-seronegative. The chain's CDR3 is CASSEQTSYNEQFF. Written as DNA, the CDR3 is TGTGCCAGCAGTGAACAGACTTCCTACAATGAGCAGTTCTTC.